This is a list of T cell receptor beta chains from one sample in a study of beta chain features in type 1 diabetes. Assay: immunoSEQ multiplex PCR; the TCRdb copy retains only in-frame clones and omits some. The sample holds 600,000 to 750,000 clones; 9.5% to 15% are singletons and the top ten take around 0.12%. Sequences were obtained from naive CD4+ T cells from blood. All receptors come from a man aged 25-40 years with type 1 diabetes. Both conserved end residues are part of each CDR3. The order of the fields is J gene, V gene, CDR3 protein.

J gene: TRBJ2-5
V gene: TRBV9
CDR3 protein: CASSVGTGSSTETQYF

J gene: TRBJ1-1
V gene: TRBV5-1
CDR3 protein: CASSLQNTEAFF

J gene: TRBJ1-2
V gene: TRBV9
CDR3 protein: CASSVEGQGYYGYTF

J gene: TRBJ1-6
V gene: TRBV2
CDR3 protein: CASRGQVGSPLHF

J gene: TRBJ2-2
V gene: TRBV5-4
CDR3 protein: CASSLRGGTGELFF

J gene: TRBJ1-4
V gene: TRBV5-4
CDR3 protein: CASSTRQGKDEKLFF

J gene: TRBJ2-5
V gene: TRBV5-1
CDR3 protein: CASSPTFQETQYF

J gene: TRBJ1-4
V gene: TRBV6-5
CDR3 protein: CASRGTGGKKLFF

J gene: TRBJ2-2
V gene: TRBV28
CDR3 protein: CASSFPGSNTGELFF

J gene: TRBJ1-5
V gene: TRBV28
CDR3 protein: CASSSPGTGGQPQHF

J gene: TRBJ1-3
V gene: TRBV6-5
CDR3 protein: CASSYSTGDSGNTIYF

J gene: TRBJ1-5
V gene: TRBV6-1
CDR3 protein: CASTAGYSNQPQHF

J gene: TRBJ1-2
V gene: TRBV19
CDR3 protein: CATTELGGSQGYTF

J gene: TRBJ2-5
V gene: TRBV7-8
CDR3 protein: CASSLSRGIETQYF

J gene: TRBJ1-2
V gene: TRBV28
CDR3 protein: CASRPGQSYGYTF

J gene: TRBJ2-5
V gene: TRBV5-1
CDR3 protein: CASSLAARGGQETQYF

J gene: TRBJ2-7
V gene: TRBV18
CDR3 protein: CASSRPQGNDEQYF

J gene: TRBJ2-2
V gene: TRBV5-4
CDR3 protein: CASSLWTGPRYTGELFF

J gene: TRBJ1-6
V gene: TRBV7-9
CDR3 protein: CASSAQGNSPLHF

J gene: TRBJ2-5
V gene: TRBV19
CDR3 protein: CASSKDRARETQYF

J gene: TRBJ1-4
V gene: TRBV9
CDR3 protein: CASSVGTVKEKLFF

J gene: TRBJ1-3
V gene: TRBV25-1
CDR3 protein: CASSGPGQGANTIYF

J gene: TRBJ1-2
V gene: TRBV7-9
CDR3 protein: CASSLPDRSGTDYGYTF

J gene: TRBJ1-4
V gene: TRBV6-5
CDR3 protein: CASSYHLATNEKLFF

J gene: TRBJ2-1
V gene: TRBV28
CDR3 protein: CASTGGTGAYNEQFF